This T cell receptor (beta chain) was recovered during a study of blood T cell repertoires in COVID-19. TCRdb's table, derived via immunoSEQ multiplex PCR, lists solely in-frame clones and lacks some. This sample has about 180,000 clones; around 85% occur once, and the top ten carry over 15%. CDR3 length: 16 residues. The germline gives CDR1 LNHDA, CDR2 SQIVND (reference sequence). The J segment lost 5 bases and the V segment lost 1 base, leaving 11 bases of the junction unmatched. In Seattle, patients joined the study during active infection and were tracked longitudinally. The sample consisted of peripheral blood. This sequence joins TRBV19 and TRBJ2-7; 7 positions agree with TRBD1. This clonotype was obtained from a person aged 65 to 79 with COVID-19, enrolled during active disease. CDR3 coding DNA: TGTGCCAGTAGTATAGTAGGGGCCAGGGGGAAAAACGAGCAGTACTTC. The encoded protein is CASSIVGARGKNEQYF.